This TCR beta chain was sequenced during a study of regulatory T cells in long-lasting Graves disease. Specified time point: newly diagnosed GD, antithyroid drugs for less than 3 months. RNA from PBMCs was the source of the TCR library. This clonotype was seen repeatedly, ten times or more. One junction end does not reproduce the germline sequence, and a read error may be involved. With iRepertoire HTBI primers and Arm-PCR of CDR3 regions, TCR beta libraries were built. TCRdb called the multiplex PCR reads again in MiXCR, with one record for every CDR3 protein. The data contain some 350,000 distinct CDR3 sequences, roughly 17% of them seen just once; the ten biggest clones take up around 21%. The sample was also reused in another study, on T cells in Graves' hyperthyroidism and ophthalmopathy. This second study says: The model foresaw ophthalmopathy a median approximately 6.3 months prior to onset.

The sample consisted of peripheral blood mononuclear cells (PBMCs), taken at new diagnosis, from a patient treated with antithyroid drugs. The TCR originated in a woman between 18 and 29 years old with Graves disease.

The CDR3 is CAIREFSGTQYF. The DNA of the CDR3 is TGTGCCATCAGGGAGTTTTCGGGGACCCAGTACTTC. V gene TRBV10-3 combines with J gene TRBJ2-5; no definite D call. This CDR3 region has 12 residues. Germline V gene sequence: CDR1 ENHRY, CDR2 SYGVKD.